A single sample gave rise to the 20 T cell receptor beta chains below, sequenced in a study of blood T cell repertoires in COVID-19. Sequencing used immunoSEQ multiplex PCR; TCRdb keeps in-frame clones, though not all of them. The repertoire consists of 70,000 to 75,000 clones, with over 75% occurring once and the leading ten covering roughly 5.6%. What was sequenced was peripheral blood. All receptors derive from a human donor in a cohort sampled during active COVID-19.

V gene TRBV5-1 combines with J gene TRBJ2-3; 9 nucleotides match TRBD2. Germline V CDR1 and CDR2: SGHRS, YFSETQ. The junction had 9 bases not matched to a gene; V was cut back by 3 bases and J by 4 bases. The CDR3 length is 16 residues. CDR3: CASSWEGSGGPDTQYF. The CDR3 nucleotides read TGCGCCAGCAGCTGGGAAGGTAGCGGGGGCCCAGATACGCAGTATTTT.

The genes are TRBV5-5 and TRBJ1-1, with 9 bases that match TRBD1. Germline CDR1 and CDR2: SGHKS and YYEKEE (reference sequence). The CDR3 totals 15 residues. V dropped 3 bases and J dropped 1; count of bases not matched to a gene: 4. In DNA, the CDR3 is TGTGCCAGCAGCTATAGGACAGGGGAGAACACTGAAGCTTTCTTT. Protein sequence: CASSYRTGENTEAFF. The full variable domain, with the rest looked up from reference TRBV5-5 and TRBJ1-1, is DAGVTQSPTHLIKTRGQQVTLRCSPISGHKSVSWYQQVLGQGPQFIFQYYEKEERGRGNFPDRFSARQFPNYSSELNVNALLLGDSALYLCASSYRTGENTEAFFGQGTRLTVV.

In nucleotides, the CDR3 is TGTGCCAGCAGCCCAGGGACATCCGGGACCTATAATTCACCCCTCCACTTT. Translating gives CASSPGTSGTYNSPLHF. The chain combines TRBV5-6 with TRBJ1-6; a possible D gene is TRBD1 (6 bases). Germline V gene sequence: CDR1 SGHDT, CDR2 YYEEEE. The V end was cut by 4 bases, the J end by 2 bases, with 16 bases between. This CDR3 region has 17 residues.

This chain joins TRBV27 and TRBJ2-5, with unresolved D. This CDR3 is 16 amino acids long. Trimming cost V 5 bases and J 5 bases, with 21 bases left between them. The germline CDR1 and CDR2 sequences are MNHEY and SMNVEV (reference sequence). The CDR3 loop is CASSPLGVGPGETQYF. CDR3 coding DNA: TGTGCCAGCAGTCCCCTAGGCGTAGGTCCCGGGGAGACCCAGTACTTC.

The gene calls are TRBV9 and TRBJ2-7, with 11 bases fitting TRBD2. This CDR3 contains 19 residues. Trimming removed 0 bases from V and 3 bases from J; junction bases left unmatched: 14. Germline CDR1 SGDLS, CDR2 YYNGEE. CDR3 DNA sequence: TGTGCCAGCAGCGTAGCTACGTCGGGACTAGCGGCAATAATCTACGAGCAGTACTTC. Translated, it gives CASSVATSGLAAIIYEQYF.

The chain is built from TRBV30 and TRBJ2-3; D is possibly TRBD2 (6 bases). From germline, CDR1 is GTSNPN and CDR2 SVGIG (reference sequence). V was shortened by 2 bases and J by 8 bases, with 20 bases between the two germline ends. The CDR3 extends over 15 amino acids. CDR3 DNA: TGTGCCTGGAGTCCCGGGACTCTCCTTTATGGTACGCAGTATTTT. Its translation is CAWSPGTLLYGTQYF.

V is TRBV2 and J is TRBJ2-5; D possibly corresponds to TRBD2 (5 bases). Germline CDR1 SNHLY, CDR2 FYNNEI. The CDR3 runs 14 residues. V was cut by 11 bases and J by 3 bases, with 19 bases left in between. The CDR3 DNA is TGTGCCTCTAAGGAGGTAGCGTATGAAGAGACCCAGTACTTC. Its translation is CASKEVAYEETQYF.

This clone came up once. The rearrangement uses TRBV6-6 and TRBJ2-3; 8 bases map to TRBD2. The CDR3 is 15 amino acids. CDR1 and CDR2 (germline): MNHNY, SVGAGI (reference sequence). The ends lost 2 bases at V and 1 base at J; junction bases unmatched: 2. The CDR3, as DNA: TGTGCCAGCAGTTACCGGGGGGGGCGCACAGATACGCAGTATTTT. Translated: CASSYRGGRTDTQYF.

The chain is built from TRBV5-6 and TRBJ2-7; 9 bases are shared with TRBD1. Germline CDR1 and CDR2: SGHDT and YYEEEE. Trimming removed 0 bases from V and 6 bases from J; junction bases left unmatched: 1. CDR3 size: 13 residues. The CDR3 DNA follows: TGTGCCAGCAGCTTGGGACAGGGGGGCGAGCAGTACTTC. It encodes CASSLGQGGEQYF.

The V call is TRBV5-1, the J call TRBJ2-1; 10 nucleotides align to TRBD2. CDR1 SGHRS and CDR2 YFSETQ come from the germline V gene. The J segment lost 7 bases and the V segment lost 3 bases, leaving 7 bases of the junction unmatched. This CDR3 is 15 amino acids long. The DNA for the CDR3 is TGCGCCAGCAGCTCCGGACTAGCGGTCGCTAATGAGCAGTTCTTC. It translates to CASSSGLAVANEQFF.

This chain connects TRBV6-1 to TRBJ1-2; D remains ambiguous. The V gene's germline CDR1 is MNHNS and CDR2 SASEGT. The CDR3 loop spans 12 amino acids. V lost 3 bases and J lost 8, with 10 bases in between. CDR3 sequence (DNA): TGTGCCAGCAGTGACCGACTAGGCGGCTACACCTTC. Residues: CASSDRLGGYTF.

V is TRBV27 and J is TRBJ2-1, with 14 bases that match TRBD2. This CDR3 has 16 residues. Germline V gene lookup returns CDR1 MNHEY and CDR2 SMNVEV (reference sequence). V shed 5 bases, J shed 3 bases, and the junction held 3 bases outside the gene matches. The chain's CDR3 is CASSPGLAGDYNEQFF. In DNA form, the CDR3 reads TGTGCCAGCAGTCCGGGACTAGCGGGAGACTACAATGAGCAGTTCTTC.

The CDR3 sequence: CASSLVQSLRSTDTQYF. As DNA, the CDR3 is TGCGCCAGCAGCTTGGTGCAGTCGCTTAGGAGTACAGATACGCAGTATTTT. J is TRBJ2-3 and V is TRBV5-1, with D unresolved. Trimming left V 0 bases short and J 3 bases short, with 17 bases between. Per germline, CDR1 SGHRS and CDR2 YFSETQ. This CDR3 region has 17 residues.

The rearrangement links TRBV24-1 to TRBJ2-2; D perhaps matches TRBD2 (5 bases). Trimming pared 2 bases from V and 7 bases from J, leaving 10 bases between. This CDR3 has 14 residues. Looked up from germline, CDR1 is KGHDR and CDR2 is SFDVKD. The CDR3 DNA is TGTGCCACCAGTGATTCGTATGGGAGCGGGGAGCTGTTTTTT. Its translation: CATSDSYGSGELFF.

This chain's CDR3 is CASSPPLGLTQYF. Here the CDR3 DNA reads TGTGCCAGCAGCCCTCCTCTCGGACTGACGCAGTATTTT. The chain recombines TRBV5-4 with TRBJ2-3, with D tentatively TRBD2 (5 bases). V was trimmed by 4 bases and J by 9 bases, leaving 15 bases between them. Germline CDR1 SGHNT, CDR2 YYREEE (reference sequence). The CDR3 is made up of 13 amino acids.

Sample share makes this clone medium-sized. The rearrangement links TRBV4-1 to TRBJ1-4; maybe TRBD1 (6 bases). With 3 bases removed from V and 8 bases from J, the gap between germline ends came to 19 bases. The CDR3 runs 16 residues. Looked up from germline, CDR1 is MGHRA and CDR2 is YSYEKL. CDR3 coding DNA: TGCGCCAGCAGCCAGGGGGGGGCCGGTCCGGGCGAAAAACTGTTTTTT. Encoded protein: CASSQGGAGPGEKLFF.

V is TRBV28 and J is TRBJ2-3; 8 nucleotides align to TRBD1. The CDR3 runs to 15 residues. With 4 bases clipped from V and 0 bases from J, the junction kept 3 bases outside the gene matches. Germline V CDR1 and CDR2: MDHEN, SYDVKM. As DNA, the CDR3 is TGTGCCAGCAGTTCCGGACAGGGCAGCACAGATACGCAGTATTTT. Amino acids: CASSSGQGSTDTQYF.

This chain joins TRBV3-1 (or the pseudogene TRBV3-2) and TRBJ2-1; 15 positions match TRBD2. The CDR3 is made up of 16 amino acids. V shed 4 bases and J 12 bases; nucleotides not matched to a gene: 10. Germline assignment: CDR1 LGHDT and CDR2 YNNKEL (reference sequence). For the CDR3, the DNA is TGTGCCAGCAGCCCCAGGACTAGCGGGGGGGAGCCCCCGCAGTTCTTC. This encodes CASSPRTSGGEPPQFF.

The CDR3 DNA reads TGTGCCATCAGAGGGGACAGGGGGCATACTGAAGCTTTCTTT. Its protein product is CAIRGDRGHTEAFF. The rearrangement uses TRBV10-3 and TRBJ1-1; TRBD1 aligns across 12 bases. The CDR3 contains 14 residues. With V trimmed by 6 bases and J by 5 bases, 4 bases remained unmatched. The V gene's germline CDR1 is ENHRY and CDR2 SYGVKD.

The CDR3 spells CASSDTWTDEKLFF. The CDR3 DNA sequence: TGTGCCAGCAGCGACACCTGGACAGACGAAAAACTGTTTTTT. The gene calls are TRBV4-2 and TRBJ1-4; maybe TRBD1 (6 bases). The CDR3 consists of 14 residues. Between the trimmed V and J ends, which lost 5 bases and 8 bases, there was a span of 15 bases. CDR1 is LGHNA and CDR2 is YNFKEQ in the germline V gene.